These 5 T cell receptor beta chains were all obtained from the same sample, sequenced in a study of cytomegalovirus exposure and HLA in healthy donors. Profiled with immunoSEQ multiplex PCR; TCRdb holds only in-frame clones, not every one. The data show about 160,000 clones, 84% seen once. Input material: PBMCs. The receptors shown here come from a young man in good health and CMV-seropositive.

The gene calls are TRBV5-6 and TRBJ1-1, with 8 positions matching TRBD1. This CDR3 region has 14 residues. Germline V lookup: CDR1 SGHDT, CDR2 YYEEEE. With V trimmed by 0 bases and J by 8 bases, 6 bases remained unmatched. The CDR3 spells CASSLVAGGREAFF. CDR3 bases: TGTGCCAGCAGCTTGGTCGCAGGGGGCAGAGAAGCTTTCTTT.

This rearrangement joins TRBV1 to TRBJ2-7; the tabulated D call, TRBD2, remains unverified against the DNA. TRBV1 is recorded as a pseudogene. The CDR3 runs 21 residues. CDR3 residues: CTSSQERTAAGTSGRTYEQYF. CDR3 nucleotide sequence: TGCACCAGCAGCCAAGAGAGGACGGCCGCCGGGACTAGCGGGCGTACCTACGAGCAGTACTTC.

This sequence joins TRBV11-3 and TRBJ2-1; 10 positions match TRBD2. The trim removed 5 bases at V and 7 bases at J, leaving 5 bases unmatched. The CDR3 is made up of 14 amino acids. Per the germline V gene, CDR1 is SGHNT and CDR2 is YENEEA. The chain's CDR3 is CASSTSGIRNEQFF. The CDR3, as DNA: TGTGCCAGCAGCACTAGCGGGATAAGGAATGAGCAGTTCTTC.

A word on this clone: Germline and junction disagree at one end, which may indicate a read error. The gene calls are TRBV9 and TRBJ1-1; 7 bases match TRBD1. The CDR3 is 14 residues long. Per the germline V gene, CDR1 is SGDLS and CDR2 is YYNGEE. The CDR3 loop is CASSPGQLVTGAFF. In DNA form, the CDR3 reads TGTGCCAGCAGCCCGGGACAGTTGGTGACTGGAGCTTTCTTT.

The chain combines TRBV27 with TRBJ1-2; perhaps TRBD1 as D (6 bases). The V and J ends lost 4 bases and 4 bases respectively, with 13 bases between them. Germline V lookup: CDR1 MNHEY, CDR2 SMNVEV (reference sequence). The CDR3 length is 14 residues. CDR3 sequence reads: CASSWDTAGYGYTF. Here the CDR3 DNA reads TGTGCCAGCAGTTGGGACACGGCTGGCTATGGCTACACCTTC.